What follows are 30 T cell receptor beta chains derived from one specimen sequenced in a study of OX40 agonist ivuxolimab in advanced cancers. Produced via immunoSEQ multiplex PCR; TCRdb's table is partial and in-frame only. The sample includes around 100,000 clones, roughly 95% of them seen just once. The sample was CD4+ or CD8+ T cells sorted from blood, taken in a trial of the OX40 agonist ivuxolimab. The receptors originated from an adult with an advanced solid tumor such as melanoma, head and neck, liver or kidney cancer.

J is TRBJ2-2 and V is TRBV7-9; D gene uncertain. CDR1 and CDR2 (germline): SEHNR, FQNEAQ (reference sequence). Deletions cut 5 bases from V and 5 bases from J, with 18 bases between. The CDR3 contains 16 residues. CDR3 DNA: TGTGCCAGCAGCACCGACCTCGGAAGTGGTACCGGGGAGCTGTTTTTT. Translation: CASSTDLGSGTGELFF.

This clone was counted only a few times. The chain carries TRBV2 and TRBJ2-7; D gene uncertain. Trimming pared 1 base from V and 3 bases from J, leaving 4 bases between. Germline-derived CDR1 and CDR2 are SNHLY and FYNNEI. This CDR3 spans 12 amino acids. The CDR3 DNA reads TGTGCCAGCAGTGAAGGTCGCTACGAGCAGTACTTC. Protein: CASSEGRYEQYF. Full variable domain (missing parts from reference TRBV2 and TRBJ2-7): EPEVTQTPSHQVTQMGQEVILRCVPISNHLYFYWYRQILGQKVEFLVSFYNNEISEKSEIFDDQFSVERPDGSNFTLKIRSTKLEDSAMYFCASSEGRYEQYFGPGTRLTVT.

The V call is TRBV4-1, the J call TRBJ1-1, with D possibly TRBD1 on 5 matching bases. Trimming removed 3 bases at V and 4 bases at J, with 9 bases between. Per the germline V gene, CDR1 is MGHRA and CDR2 is YSYEKL. This CDR3 spans 13 amino acids. CDR3 in DNA: TGCGCCAGCAGCCACGGCAGGGTCACTGAAGCTTTCTTT. Amino acids: CASSHGRVTEAFF.

Written as DNA, the CDR3 is TGCGCCAGCAGCCATCCGGCGGGCCCCTCCAATGAGCAGTTCTTC. This gives the protein CASSHPAGPSNEQFF. V and J are TRBV4-3 and TRBJ2-1; TRBD2 might be the D (5 bases). With 3 bases removed from V and 6 bases from J, the gap between germline ends came to 15 bases. This CDR3 is 15 amino acids long. Germline CDR1 LGHNA, CDR2 YSLEER.

The rearrangement uses TRBV7-2 and TRBJ2-7, with TRBD2 matching 8 bases. Germline V gives CDR1 SGHTA, CDR2 FQGNSA. This CDR3 contains 18 residues. V trimming: 1 base; J trimming: 2 bases; junction bases outside the gene matches: 13. The CDR3 loop is CASSLGDLAGRAAYEQYF. The CDR3, as DNA: TGTGCCAGCAGCTTAGGGGATCTAGCCGGGAGGGCAGCCTACGAGCAGTACTTC.

This clone was seen only once. V and J are TRBV25-1 and TRBJ1-1, with 7 nucleotides matching TRBD1. The V gene's germline CDR1 is MGHDK and CDR2 SYGVNS. Germline trimming cut 1 base from V and 10 bases from J; bases unmatched to any gene: 6. CDR3 length equals 13 residues. CDR3 nucleotides: TGTGCCAGCAGTGAATTTACAGGGGAAGGAGCTTTCTTT. Residues: CASSEFTGEGAFF.

This chain joins TRBV6-9 and TRBJ1-1; no definite D call. Germline assignment: CDR1 MNHGY and CDR2 SVAAGI. The CDR3 has 13 residues. The V end lost 5 bases, the J end lost 4 bases, and 11 bases lay between the germline ends. CDR3 bases: TGTGCCAGCAGTCCTCCGGTTAGCACTGAAGCTTTCTTT. The encoded protein is CASSPPVSTEAFF.

Judged by abundance, this clone is medium-sized. Other DNA sequences within the sample encode an identical CDR3. The gene calls are TRBV6-5 and TRBJ2-7, with D perhaps being TRBD1 or TRBD2 (6 bases each). This CDR3 is built from 15 residues. Trimming cost V 2 bases and J 3 bases, with 14 bases left between them. CDR1 and CDR2 from the germline V gene are MNHEY and SVGAGI. CDR3 region: CASSYRQGTYYEQYF. CDR3 DNA: TGTGCCAGCAGTTACCGCCAGGGGACTTACTACGAGCAGTACTTC.

The rearrangement links TRBV4-1 to TRBJ2-7, with 9 bases lining up with TRBD2. The CDR3 has 16 residues. The germline CDR1 and CDR2 sequences are MGHRA and YSYEKL. Trimming removed 0 bases from V and 3 bases from J; junction bases left unmatched: 6. The CDR3 nucleotides are TGCGCCAGCAGCCAAGATGGGCGGGAGGGCCACTACGAGCAGTACTTC. It yields the protein CASSQDGREGHYEQYF.

Details on this clone: Other DNA sequences in the same sample also yield this CDR3. CDR3 region: CASSYSSNQPQHF. In DNA form, the CDR3 reads TGTGCCAGCAGTTACAGCAGCAATCAGCCCCAGCATTTT. The rearrangement links TRBV6-5 to TRBJ1-5; the D is unclear. CDR1 is MNHEY and CDR2 is SVGAGI in the germline V gene. V was clipped by 2 bases and J by 1 base, with 3 bases between them. The CDR3 has 13 residues.

The V call is TRBV6-5, the J call TRBJ1-2, with 9 nucleotides matching TRBD1. Germline V lookup: CDR1 MNHEY, CDR2 SVGAGI. The CDR3 totals 14 residues. The V segment lost 6 bases and the J segment 8 bases; nucleotides outside the gene matches: 10. CDR3 amino acids: CASRTRDRAKGYTF. The DNA of the CDR3 is TGTGCCAGCAGAACCCGGGACAGGGCTAAAGGCTACACCTTC.

This clone appeared a single time. Different DNA sequences within this sample yield the same CDR3. In DNA, the CDR3 is TGTGCCAGCAGCTTGGGTACGTACGAGCAGTACTTC. Protein product: CASSLGTYEQYF. The rearrangement links TRBV5-6 to TRBJ2-7; D gene ambiguous. Germline V gene sequence: CDR1 SGHDT, CDR2 YYEEEE. The V end was cut by 0 bases, the J end by 4 bases, with 5 bases between. The length of the CDR3 is 12 residues. Complete variable domain (other parts from reference TRBV5-6 and TRBJ2-7): DAGVTQSPTHLIKTRGQQVTLRCSPKSGHDTVSWYQQALGQGPQFIFQYYEEEERQRGNFPDRFSGHQFPNYSSELNVNALLLGDSALYLCASSLGTYEQYFGPGTRLTVT.

This chain uses TRBV7-9 with TRBJ2-3; possible D gene TRBD2, 7 bases. The CDR3 sequence is 15 residues long. Trimming shortened V by 6 bases and J by 7 bases, and 20 bases separated the two germline ends. The germline CDR1 and CDR2 sequences are SEHNR and FQNEAQ (reference sequence). The CDR3 DNA sequence: TGTGCCAGCAGTCTAGGGGGGGACTCGGGAAATACGCAGTATTTT. It encodes CASSLGGDSGNTQYF. The full variable domain, rest sourced from reference TRBV7-9 and TRBJ2-3, is DTGVSQNPRHKITKRGQNVTFRCDPISEHNRLYWYRQTLGQGPEFLTYFQNEAQLEKSRLLSDRFSAERPKGSFSTLEIQRTEQGDSAMYLCASSLGGDSGNTQYFGPGTRLTVL.

V and J are TRBV2 and TRBJ1-2; D uncertain. Deletions cut 7 bases from V and 7 bases from J, with 13 bases between. Germline CDR1 SNHLY, CDR2 FYNNEI. CDR3 size: 12 residues. The CDR3 loop reads CASMSDFSGYTF. The CDR3 DNA reads TGTGCCAGCATGAGCGATTTCAGTGGCTACACCTTC.

Points on this clone: In the same sample, other DNA sequences code for this CDR3. The chain has TRBV27 and TRBJ1-5, with D hard to call. This CDR3 region has 13 residues. Trimming removed 0 bases at V and 2 bases at J, with 2 bases between. Germline CDR1 is MNHEY and CDR2 is SMNVEV (reference sequence). The CDR3 protein is CASSLSGNQPQHF. The DNA for the CDR3 is TGTGCCAGCAGTTTATCGGGCAATCAGCCCCAGCATTTT.

The chain recombines TRBV7-6 with TRBJ2-2; D call uncertain. Trimming left V 5 bases short and J 6 bases short, with 10 bases between. Germline CDR1 is SGHVS and CDR2 is FNYEAQ. This CDR3 region has 13 residues. The CDR3 sequence is CASSTDPPGELFF. The CDR3 nucleotides are TGTGCCAGCAGCACAGACCCTCCCGGGGAGCTGTTTTTT.

The chain couples TRBV28 to TRBJ1-1; D is perhaps TRBD1 (5 bases). The V gene lost 6 bases and the J gene lost 1 base, with 12 bases spanning the gap. Per germline, CDR1 MDHEN and CDR2 SYDVKM. The CDR3 sequence is 14 residues long. CDR3 sequence (DNA): TGTGCCAGCAGAAACGTAGGGGAGAACACTGAAGCTTTCTTT. This translates into CASRNVGENTEAFF.

The rearrangement uses TRBV5-6 and TRBJ2-2, with D unresolved. CDR3 length: 14 residues. Germline loops: CDR1 SGHDT, CDR2 YYEEEE. Trimming took off 4 bases at V and 4 bases at J, with 11 bases between the two ends. The CDR3 DNA reads as TGTGCCAGCAGCGGCTTCCGAGGCACCGGGGAGCTGTTTTTT. Its translation: CASSGFRGTGELFF.

The chain has TRBV30 and TRBJ1-2; no clear D gene. Germline CDR1 GTSNPN, CDR2 SVGIG (reference sequence). The ends were cut back, 5 bases at V and 2 bases at J, with 6 bases in the middle. CDR3 length: 11 residues. The CDR3 spells CAWRFNYGYTF. CDR3 bases: TGTGCCTGGCGCTTCAACTATGGCTACACCTTC.

The chain uses TRBV4-2 and TRBJ2-1; 13 positions agree with TRBD2. The CDR3 is 15 residues long. J gave up 9 bases and V 4 bases, and 6 bases lay outside the gene matches. In germline, CDR1 is LGHNA, CDR2 YNFKEQ. CDR3 bases: TGTGCCAGCAGCCTGACTAGCGGGAGGTTGGGTGAGCAGTTCTTC. Translated, it gives CASSLTSGRLGEQFF.

The V gene is TRBV2, the J gene TRBJ2-5; TRBD1 matches at 9 bases. The CDR3 spans 12 residues. CDR1 is SNHLY and CDR2 is FYNNEI in the germline V gene. The junction had 4 bases not matched to a gene; V was cut back by 10 bases and J by 4 bases. CDR3 sequence (DNA): TGTGCCAACGCGGACAGGGGAGAGACCCAGTACTTC. Amino acid sequence: CANADRGETQYF.

The rearrangement links TRBV19 to TRBJ2-2, with D uncertain. V was trimmed by 1 base and J by 4 bases, leaving 4 bases between them. The CDR3 sequence is 13 residues long. Germline V gene sequence: CDR1 LNHDA, CDR2 SQIVND (reference sequence). The CDR3: CASSIAVTGELFF. The CDR3 DNA reads as TGTGCCAGTAGTATAGCGGTCACCGGGGAGCTGTTTTTT.

The chain joins TRBV5-4 to TRBJ2-5, with 11 bases fitting TRBD1. CDR3 size: 15 residues. The junction had 6 bases not matched to a gene; V was cut back by 3 bases and J by 5 bases. Germline CDR1 reads SGHNT; CDR2 reads YYREEE (reference sequence). CDR3 region: CASSWGQGDRETQYF. CDR3 in DNA: TGTGCCAGCAGCTGGGGACAGGGGGATAGGGAGACCCAGTACTTC.

This rearrangement joins TRBV6-5 to TRBJ2-5; 8 nucleotides align to TRBD1. V shed 0 bases and J 7 bases; nucleotides not matched to a gene: 7. CDR3 length: 15 amino acids. Germline V gene sequence: CDR1 MNHEY, CDR2 SVGAGI. As DNA, the CDR3 is TGTGCCAGCAGTTACTCCGCAGGGGGCGTTGTGACCCAGTACTTC. It encodes CASSYSAGGVVTQYF.

This rearrangement joins TRBV4-3 to TRBJ2-1, with TRBD1 matching over 8 bases. The CDR3 is 15 amino acids. Germline CDR1 is LGHNA and CDR2 is YSLEER. Trimming at V came to 0 bases and at J to 5 bases, leaving 3 bases not matched to a gene. The CDR3 loop is CASSQDRGRHNEQFF. CDR3 in DNA: TGCGCCAGCAGCCAAGACAGGGGGCGCCACAATGAGCAGTTCTTC.

This rearrangement joins TRBV19 to TRBJ1-1; maybe TRBD1 (5 bases). The germline V gene has CDR1 LNHDA and CDR2 SQIVND (reference sequence). The ends were cut back, 3 bases at V and 6 bases at J, with 14 bases in the middle. This CDR3 is 14 amino acids long. CDR3: CASSMRQGGPEAFF. The CDR3 coding sequence is TGTGCCAGTAGTATGCGGCAGGGAGGCCCTGAAGCTTTCTTT.

The chain joins TRBV30 to TRBJ2-7; TRBD1 aligns across 8 bases. The junction had 12 bases not matched to a gene; V was cut back by 5 bases and J by 3 bases. This CDR3 region has 15 residues. Germline values: CDR1 GTSNPN, CDR2 SVGIG (reference sequence). This CDR3 reads CAWLNLGQAGYEQYF. CDR3 nucleotide sequence: TGTGCCTGGCTAAACTTGGGACAGGCTGGCTACGAGCAGTACTTC.

This chain joins TRBV5-5 and TRBJ2-3; D is unclear. Trimming left V 2 bases short and J 1 base short, with 5 bases between. Germline lookup yields CDR1 SGHKS and CDR2 YYEKEE (reference sequence). The CDR3 sequence is 13 residues long. In DNA form, the CDR3 reads TGTGCCAGCAGCTTCGGGCGCACAGATACGCAGTATTTT. Residues: CASSFGRTDTQYF.

This clone was seen once. The chain links TRBV27 to TRBJ2-2; perhaps TRBD2 as D (6 bases). The germline CDR1 and CDR2 sequences are MNHEY and SMNVEV (reference sequence). V dropped 3 bases and J dropped 5 bases, with 16 bases sitting between them. The CDR3 loop spans 16 amino acids. CDR3 sequence: CASSFNPAGSTGELFF. In DNA, the CDR3 is TGTGCCAGCAGTTTCAACCCCGCGGGGAGTACCGGGGAGCTGTTTTTT.

CDR3 loop: CASSYRDSGYNEQFF. The CDR3 DNA is TGCGCCAGCAGCTACCGGGACAGCGGCTACAATGAGCAGTTCTTC. The chain recombines TRBV4-1 with TRBJ2-1, with 7 bases fitting TRBD1. CDR3 length: 15 amino acids. Germline V gene data show CDR1 as MGHRA and CDR2 as YSYEKL. V lost 5 bases to trimming and J lost 3 bases; unmatched junction nucleotides: 7.